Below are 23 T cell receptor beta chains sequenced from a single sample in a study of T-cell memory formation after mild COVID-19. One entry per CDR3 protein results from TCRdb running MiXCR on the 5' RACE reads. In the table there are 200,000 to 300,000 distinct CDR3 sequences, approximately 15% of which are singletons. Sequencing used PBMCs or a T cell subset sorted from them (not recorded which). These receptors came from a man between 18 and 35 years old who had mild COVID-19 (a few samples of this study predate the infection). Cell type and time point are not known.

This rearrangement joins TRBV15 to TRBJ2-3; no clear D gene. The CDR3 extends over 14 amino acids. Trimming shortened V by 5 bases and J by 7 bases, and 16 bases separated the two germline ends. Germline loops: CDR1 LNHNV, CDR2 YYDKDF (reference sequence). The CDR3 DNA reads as TGTGCCACCAGCGGCAGGATTGACATGTATACGCAGTATTTT. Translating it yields CATSGRIDMYTQYF. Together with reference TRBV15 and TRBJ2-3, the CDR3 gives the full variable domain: DAMVIQNPRYQVTQFGKPVTLSCSQTLNHNVMYWYQQKSSQAPKLLFHYYDKDFNNEADTPDNFQSRRPNTSFCFLDIRSPGLGDTAMYLCATSGRIDMYTQYFGPGTRLTVL.

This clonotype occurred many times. CDR3 sequence (DNA): TGCGCCAGCAGCTTGGGCCAAAATGAAAAACTGTTTTTT. Residues: CASSLGQNEKLFF. The genes are TRBV5-1 and TRBJ1-4; D gene unclear. The V gene's germline CDR1 is SGHRS and CDR2 YFSETQ. Trimming removed 0 bases at V and 5 bases at J, with 5 bases between. The length of the CDR3 is 13 residues.

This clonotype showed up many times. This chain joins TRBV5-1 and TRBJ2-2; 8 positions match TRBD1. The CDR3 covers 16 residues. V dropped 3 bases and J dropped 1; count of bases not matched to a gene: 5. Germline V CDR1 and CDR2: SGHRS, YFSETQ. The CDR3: CASSSTGTGNTGELFF. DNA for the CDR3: TGCGCCAGCAGCTCAACCGGGACAGGGAACACCGGGGAGCTGTTTTTT.

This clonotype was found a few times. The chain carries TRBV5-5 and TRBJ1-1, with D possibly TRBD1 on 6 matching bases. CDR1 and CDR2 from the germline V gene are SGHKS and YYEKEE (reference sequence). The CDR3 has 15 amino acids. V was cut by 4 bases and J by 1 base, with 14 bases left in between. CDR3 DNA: TGTGCCAGCAGCCGTCCGGGACAAAGGAACACTGAAGCTTTCTTT. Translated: CASSRPGQRNTEAFF.

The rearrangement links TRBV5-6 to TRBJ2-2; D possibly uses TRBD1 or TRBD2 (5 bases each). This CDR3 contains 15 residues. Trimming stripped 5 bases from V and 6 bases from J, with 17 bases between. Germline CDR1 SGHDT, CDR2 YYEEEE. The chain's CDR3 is CASREGFLGPGELFF. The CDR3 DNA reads TGTGCCAGCAGGGAAGGGTTTTTGGGACCCGGGGAGCTGTTTTTT.

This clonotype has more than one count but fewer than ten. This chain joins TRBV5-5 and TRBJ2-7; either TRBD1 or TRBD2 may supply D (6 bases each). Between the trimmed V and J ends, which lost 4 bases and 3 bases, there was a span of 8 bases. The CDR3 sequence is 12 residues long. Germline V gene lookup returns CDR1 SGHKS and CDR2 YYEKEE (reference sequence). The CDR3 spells CASSRGDYEQYV. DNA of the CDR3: TGTGCCAGCAGCAGGGGGGACTACGAGCAGTACGTC.

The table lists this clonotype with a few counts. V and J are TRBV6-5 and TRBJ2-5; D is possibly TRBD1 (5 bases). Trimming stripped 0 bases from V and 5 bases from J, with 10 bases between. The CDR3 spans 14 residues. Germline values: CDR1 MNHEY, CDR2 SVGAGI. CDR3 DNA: TGTGCCAGCAGTTACTCCATGGGGCAGGAGACCCAGTACTTC. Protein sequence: CASSYSMGQETQYF.

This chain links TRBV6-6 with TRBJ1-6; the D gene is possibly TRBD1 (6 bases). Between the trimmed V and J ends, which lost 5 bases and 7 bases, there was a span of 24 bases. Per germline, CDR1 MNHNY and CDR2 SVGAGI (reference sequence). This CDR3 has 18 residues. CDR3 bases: TGTGCCAGCAGTCAGCTCGGGGGGCGAGTGGGCATCAATTCACCCCTCCACTTT. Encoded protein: CASSQLGGRVGINSPLHF.

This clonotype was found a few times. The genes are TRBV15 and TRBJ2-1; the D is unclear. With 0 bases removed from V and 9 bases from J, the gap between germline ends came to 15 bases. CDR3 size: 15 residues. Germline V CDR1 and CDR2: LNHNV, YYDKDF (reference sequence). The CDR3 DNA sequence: TGTGCCACCAGCAGAGATGTCTCCTACCCCCGTGAGCAGTTCTTC. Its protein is CATSRDVSYPREQFF.

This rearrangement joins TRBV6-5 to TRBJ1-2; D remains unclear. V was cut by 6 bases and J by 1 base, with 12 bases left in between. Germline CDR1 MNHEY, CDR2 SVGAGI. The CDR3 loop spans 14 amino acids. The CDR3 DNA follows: TGTGCCAGCAGGCGGACGGAGCTTAACTATGGCTACACCTTC. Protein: CASRRTELNYGYTF.

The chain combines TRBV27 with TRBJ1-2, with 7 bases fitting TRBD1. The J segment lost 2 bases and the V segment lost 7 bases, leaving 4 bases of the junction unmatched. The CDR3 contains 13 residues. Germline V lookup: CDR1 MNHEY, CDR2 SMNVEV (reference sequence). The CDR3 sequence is CASKPGGNYGYTF. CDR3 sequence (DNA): TGTGCCAGCAAACCAGGGGGGAACTATGGCTACACCTTC.

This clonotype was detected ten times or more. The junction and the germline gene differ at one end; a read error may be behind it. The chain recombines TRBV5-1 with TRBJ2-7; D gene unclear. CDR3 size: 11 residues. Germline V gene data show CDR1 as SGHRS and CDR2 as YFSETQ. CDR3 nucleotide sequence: TGTGCCAGCAGTTTAGGGCACGAGCAGTACTTC. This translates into CASSLGHEQYF.

The CDR3 is CASSQENTGELFF. The CDR3 DNA reads as TGTGCCAGCTCACAGGAGAACACCGGGGAGCTGTTTTTT. This rearrangement joins TRBV9 to TRBJ2-2; D may be TRBD1 (5 bases). This CDR3 is 13 amino acids long. V was shortened by 7 bases and J by 1 base, with 8 bases between the two germline ends. Germline-derived CDR1 and CDR2 are SGDLS and YYNGEE.

The CDR3 bases are TGTGCCAGCTCACCGTCCCGTAAGGATCAGCCCCAGCATTTT. Protein: CASSPSRKDQPQHF. The chain uses TRBV18 and TRBJ1-5; D ambiguous. The CDR3 has 14 amino acids. Germline V CDR1 and CDR2: KGHSH, LQKENI. Between the trimmed V and J ends, which lost 3 bases and 5 bases, there was a span of 11 bases.

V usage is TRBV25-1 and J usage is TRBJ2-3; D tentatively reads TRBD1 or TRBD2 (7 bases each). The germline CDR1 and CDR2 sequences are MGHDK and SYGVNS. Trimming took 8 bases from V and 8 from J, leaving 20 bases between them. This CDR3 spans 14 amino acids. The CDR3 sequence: CASGESGQRGTQYF. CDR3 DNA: TGTGCCAGCGGAGAGTCGGGACAGCGGGGTACGCAGTATTTT.

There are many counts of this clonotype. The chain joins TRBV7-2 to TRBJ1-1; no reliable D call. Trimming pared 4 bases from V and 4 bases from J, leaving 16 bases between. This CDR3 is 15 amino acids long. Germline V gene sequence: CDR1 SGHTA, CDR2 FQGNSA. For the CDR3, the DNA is TGTGCCAGCAGCTCGGATTGGGAGGGTACCACTGAAGCTTTCTTT. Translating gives CASSSDWEGTTEAFF.

The CDR3 DNA reads as TGTGCCAGCAGTAGAACGTCGGTCTATGAGCAGTTCTTC. It is translated as CASSRTSVYEQFF. This chain connects TRBV12-3 or TRBV12-4 to TRBJ2-1; D not certain. Trimming removed 5 bases at V and 8 bases at J, with 13 bases between. The CDR3 loop spans 13 amino acids.

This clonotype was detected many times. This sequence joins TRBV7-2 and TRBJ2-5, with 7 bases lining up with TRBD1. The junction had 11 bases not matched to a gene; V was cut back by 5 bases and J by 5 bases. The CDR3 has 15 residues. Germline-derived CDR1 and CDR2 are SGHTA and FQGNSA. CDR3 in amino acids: CASSPRQGWAETQYF. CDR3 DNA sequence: TGTGCCAGCAGCCCCAGACAGGGTTGGGCGGAGACCCAGTACTTC.

CDR3 sequence reads: CASTSEGLGNSPLHF. CDR3 nucleotide sequence: TGTGCCAGCACCTCCGAGGGGCTTGGGAATTCACCCCTCCACTTT. This chain links TRBV28 with TRBJ1-6; possible D gene TRBD1, 5 bases. The CDR3 is 15 residues long. Trimming shortened V by 7 bases and J by 7 bases, and 17 bases separated the two germline ends. Germline CDR1 and CDR2: MDHEN and SYDVKM.

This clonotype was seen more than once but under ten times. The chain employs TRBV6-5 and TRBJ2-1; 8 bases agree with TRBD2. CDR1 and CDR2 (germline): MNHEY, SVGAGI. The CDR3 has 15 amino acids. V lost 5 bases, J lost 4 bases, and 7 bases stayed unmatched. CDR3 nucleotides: TGTGCCAGCAGTCGCACTAGCGGCCCGTACAATGAGCAGTTCTTC. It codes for CASSRTSGPYNEQFF.

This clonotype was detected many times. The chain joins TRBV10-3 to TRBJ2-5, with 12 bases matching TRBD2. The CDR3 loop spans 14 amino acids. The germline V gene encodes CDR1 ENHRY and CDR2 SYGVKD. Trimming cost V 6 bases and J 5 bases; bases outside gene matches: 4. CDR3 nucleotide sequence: TGTGCCATCAGATCTAGCGGGGGGGACGAGACCCAGTACTTC. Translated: CAIRSSGGDETQYF.

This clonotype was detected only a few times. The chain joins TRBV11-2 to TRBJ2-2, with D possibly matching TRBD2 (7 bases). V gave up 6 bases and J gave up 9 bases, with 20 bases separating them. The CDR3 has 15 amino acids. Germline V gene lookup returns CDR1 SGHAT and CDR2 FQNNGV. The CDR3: CASRPWGGALRELFF. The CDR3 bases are TGTGCCAGCAGACCTTGGGGGGGCGCGTTGCGGGAGCTGTTTTTT.

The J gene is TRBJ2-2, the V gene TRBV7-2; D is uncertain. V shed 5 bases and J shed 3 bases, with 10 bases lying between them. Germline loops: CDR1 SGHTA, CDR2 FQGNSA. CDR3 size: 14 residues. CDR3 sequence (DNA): TGTGCCAGCAGCGAAGTAGTCCACACCGGGGAGCTGTTTTTT. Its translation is CASSEVVHTGELFF.